This T cell receptor beta chain was obtained from a study of cytomegalovirus exposure and HLA in healthy donors. Study details: Genotyping showed 81% of approximately 430 donors falling in the Caucasian-associated ancestry cluster. Findings and caveats of the study: Most TCR sequences showed up rarely, but some public TCRs showed up in many donors.

Germline V gene data show CDR1 as SGHNT and CDR2 as YYREEE (reference sequence). V was clipped by 6 bases and J by 1 base, with 16 bases between them. CDR3 length: 15 amino acids. A multiplex PCR was run with 60 Vbeta primers and 13 Jbeta primers. Measured with immunoSEQ multiplex PCR; TCRdb has only the in-frame clones, and not every one. The repertoire includes about 100,000 clones, roughly three quarters of them detected once, and under 5% sits in the top ten. This clone showed up just once. The target antigen is unknown. This TCR was recovered from a woman in her fifties or sixties in good health and CMV-seropositive. Sequencing used PBMCs. The chain combines TRBV5-4 with TRBJ2-5, with D possibly TRBD2 on 5 matching bases. The CDR3 DNA sequence: TGTGCCAGCACCAGGACCCGGGGAACCCAAGAGACCCAGTACTTC. This codes for CASTRTRGTQETQYF.